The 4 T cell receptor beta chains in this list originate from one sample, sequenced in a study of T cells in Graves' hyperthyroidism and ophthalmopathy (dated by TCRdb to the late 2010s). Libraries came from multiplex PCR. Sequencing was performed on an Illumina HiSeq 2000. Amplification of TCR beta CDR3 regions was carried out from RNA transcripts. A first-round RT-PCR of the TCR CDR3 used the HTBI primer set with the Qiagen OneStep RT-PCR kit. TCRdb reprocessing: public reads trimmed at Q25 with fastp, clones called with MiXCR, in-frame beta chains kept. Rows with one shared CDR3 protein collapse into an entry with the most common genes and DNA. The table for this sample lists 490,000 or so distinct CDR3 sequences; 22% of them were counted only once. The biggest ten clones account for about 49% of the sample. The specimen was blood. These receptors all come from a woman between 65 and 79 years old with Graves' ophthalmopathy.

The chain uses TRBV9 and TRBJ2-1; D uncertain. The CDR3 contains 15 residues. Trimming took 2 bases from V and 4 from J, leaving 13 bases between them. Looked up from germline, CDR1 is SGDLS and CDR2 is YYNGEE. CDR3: CASSVLGGGYNEQFF. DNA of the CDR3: TGTGCCAGCAGCGTCCTAGGTGGTGGATACAATGAGCAGTTCTTC.

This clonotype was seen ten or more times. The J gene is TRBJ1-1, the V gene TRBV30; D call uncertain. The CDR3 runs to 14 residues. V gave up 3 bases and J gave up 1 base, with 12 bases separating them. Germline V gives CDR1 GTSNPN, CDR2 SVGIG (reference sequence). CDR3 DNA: TGTGCCTGGAGGCCCAAGGGAGCGAACACTGAAGCTTTCTTT. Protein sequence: CAWRPKGANTEAFF.

CDR3 amino acids: CAWSVNRYQPQHF. The CDR3, as DNA: TGTGCCTGGAGTGTAAACAGGTATCAGCCCCAGCATTTT. This chain joins TRBV30 and TRBJ1-5, with a weak D call TRBD1 (5 bases). The V gene's germline CDR1 is GTSNPN and CDR2 SVGIG (reference sequence). The CDR3 has 13 amino acids. Trimming removed 0 bases from V and 5 bases from J, with 8 bases in between.

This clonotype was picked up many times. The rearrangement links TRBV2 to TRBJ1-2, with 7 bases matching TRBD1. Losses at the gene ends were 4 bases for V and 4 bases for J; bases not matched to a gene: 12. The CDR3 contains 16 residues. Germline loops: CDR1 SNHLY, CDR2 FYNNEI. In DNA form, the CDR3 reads TGTGCCAGCAGTGGGAGGACAGGACCTTTACGCTATGGCTACACCTTC. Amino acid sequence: CASSGRTGPLRYGYTF.